The T cell receptor beta chain under discussion was sequenced for a study of T-cell memory formation after mild COVID-19. General observations from the study: The study found contracting CD4+ clones mainly in CM and EM and contracting CD8+ clones in EMRA. In second-wave clones peaking day 37, SARS-CoV-2 specificity remained unconfirmed. Contracting clones from day 15 to 85 had balanced CD4/CD8; later expanders favoured CD4+.

On this clonotype: Its antigen is still unknown.

TCRdb independently ran MiXCR on the 5' RACE reads; one entry per CDR3 protein. The sample yields roughly 150,000 distinct CDR3 sequences, roughly 15% seen once. The junction had 9 bases not matched to a gene; V was cut back by 4 bases and J by 3 bases. The CDR3 totals 15 residues. Germline V lookup: CDR1 SGHKS, CDR2 YYEKEE (reference sequence). The sample consisted of PBMCs or a T cell subset sorted from them (not recorded which). The J gene is TRBJ2-7, the V gene TRBV5-5; 8 bases line up with TRBD1. This TCR was sampled from an adult woman who had mild COVID-19 (a few samples of this study predate the infection). Cell type and time point are not known. CDR3: CASSVGQATLYEQYF. The CDR3 DNA follows: TGTGCCAGCAGCGTGGGACAGGCCACCCTCTACGAGCAGTACTTC. The entire variable domain, with the rest obtained from reference TRBV5-5 and TRBJ2-7, is as follows: DAGVTQSPTHLIKTRGQQVTLRCSPISGHKSVSWYQQVLGQGPQFIFQYYEKEERGRGNFPDRFSARQFPNYSSELNVNALLLGDSALYLCASSVGQATLYEQYFGPGTRLTVT.